Below are 10 T cell receptor beta chains sequenced from a single sample in a study of shared clonotypes between healthy human individuals. Data came from immunoSEQ multiplex PCR; TCRdb stores just in-frame clones and leaves some out. The table includes about 560,000 clones, just over 75% detected once. Sequencing used PBMCs. These receptors all stem from a woman in her 40s in good health. Some clones in this sample may be carry-over from other donors' samples.

The chain employs TRBV18 and TRBJ2-7, with D perhaps TRBD1 (5 bases). This CDR3 comprises 14 residues. V was cut by 6 bases and J by 6 bases, with 18 bases left in between. CDR1 KGHSH and CDR2 LQKENI come from the germline V gene. CDR3 protein: CASSRDAQAREQYF. Here the CDR3 DNA reads TGTGCCAGCTCTCGAGACGCACAGGCCCGCGAGCAGTACTTC. Full variable domain (outside the CDR3, taken from reference TRBV18 and TRBJ2-7): NAGVMQNPRHLVRRRGQEARLRCSPMKGHSHVYWYRQLPEEGLKFMVYLQKENIIDESGMPKERFSAEFPKEGPSILRIQQVVRGDSAAYFCASSRDAQAREQYFGPGTRLTVT.

The gene calls are TRBV21-1 and TRBJ1-1; the listed D gene, TRBD1, was not tested against the DNA. TRBV21-1 has pseudogene status. The CDR3 loop spans 11 amino acids. CDR3 protein: CASRGRGQAFF. CDR3 in DNA: TGTGCCAGCAGGGGCAGGGGGCAAGCTTTCTTT.

The J gene is TRBJ2-5, the V gene TRBV4-3; 10 positions match TRBD1. The DNA end lines up better with TRBJ2-7; the J call may be wrong. Germline CDR1 and CDR2: LGHNA and YSLEER. CDR3 length equals 15 residues. The CDR3 region has the DNA TGCGCCAGCAGCCCCCGGGACAGGGGAGGGTACGAGCAGTACTTC. It is translated as CASSPRDRGGYEQYF.

The chain links TRBV25-1 to TRBJ1-3; D ambiguous. Trimming cost V 1 base and J 4 bases, with 8 bases left between them. CDR3 length: 14 amino acids. Germline CDR1 is MGHDK and CDR2 is SYGVNS. The CDR3 DNA reads TGTGCCAGCAGTGAATTCGACTCGGGAAACACCATATATTTT. Translating gives CASSEFDSGNTIYF.

On this clone: A much larger clone differs from this one at a single base, so this may be a read error. Other DNA sequences in this specimen translate into the identical CDR3. The chain joins TRBV4-2 to TRBJ2-3; D might be TRBD2 (5 bases). V lost 1 base, J lost 1 base, and 15 bases lay in between. The CDR3 consists of 17 residues. From germline, CDR1 is LGHNA and CDR2 YNFKEQ. CDR3 loop: CASSQVDSAGGTDTQYF. DNA for the CDR3: TGTGCCAGCAGCCAAGTGGACTCGGCCGGGGGCACAGATACGCAGTATTTT.

The V gene is TRBV11-1, the J gene TRBJ2-2, with TRBD2 matching 11 bases. V lost 2 bases and J lost 5; bases outside the gene matches: 1. The V gene's germline CDR1 is SGHAT and CDR2 FQDESV (reference sequence). The CDR3 runs 15 residues. CDR3 sequence reads: CASSLRLAGTGELFF. CDR3 DNA sequence: TGTGCCAGCAGCTTAAGACTAGCGGGAACCGGGGAGCTGTTTTTT.

The J gene is TRBJ2-2, the V gene TRBV7-3, with unresolved D. The V end lost 1 base, the J end lost 7 bases, and 7 bases lay between the germline ends. The CDR3 loop spans 13 amino acids. Per germline, CDR1 SGHTA and CDR2 FQGTGA. CDR3 amino acids: CASSLIVSGELFF. The DNA for the CDR3 is TGTGCCAGCAGCTTAATTGTCAGCGGGGAGCTGTTTTTT.

J is TRBJ1-5 and V is TRBV5-4; D ambiguous. V shed 0 bases and J shed 4 bases, with 11 bases lying between them. The CDR3 is made up of 15 amino acids. Germline V gene lookup returns CDR1 SGHNT and CDR2 YYREEE (reference sequence). This chain's CDR3 is CASSLVVSENQPQHF. The CDR3 DNA reads TGTGCCAGCAGCTTGGTTGTCAGCGAGAATCAGCCCCAGCATTTT.

This sequence joins TRBV11-2 and TRBJ2-5, with D tentatively TRBD2 (5 bases). V was shortened by 4 bases and J by 5 bases, with 20 bases between the two germline ends. The CDR3 extends over 16 amino acids. Germline V gene sequence: CDR1 SGHAT, CDR2 FQNNGV. The CDR3 DNA follows: TGTGCCAGCAGCTCCATCCAGACCTTCTCGGGGGAGACCCAGTACTTC. Translated, it gives CASSSIQTFSGETQYF.

The chain couples TRBV7-9 to TRBJ2-7, with 10 bases identical to TRBD2. Germline V lookup: CDR1 SEHNR, CDR2 FQNEAQ (reference sequence). With V trimmed by 5 bases and J by 2 bases, 9 bases remained unmatched. This CDR3 is built from 16 residues. The CDR3, as DNA: TGTGCCAGCAGCCAAATTAGCGGGAGGCCCACCTACGAGCAGTACTTC. Protein product: CASSQISGRPTYEQYF.